This TCR beta chain derives from a study of blood T cell repertoires in COVID-19. Study overall: Collection of acute and convalescent COVID-19 samples took place in the United States, Italy and Spain.

The assay was immunoSEQ multiplex PCR, and TCRdb's table has in-frame clones only and misses some. Of about 140,000 clones listed, 60% to 80% are singletons. Note on this clone: Relative to the germline gene, one junction end is altered; a read error may explain this.

Germline V gives CDR1 MNHEY, CDR2 SVGEGT. CDR3 length: 15 amino acids. Recruitment covered about 25 US areas and drew participants whose ages spanned roughly 18 to 95 years. The TCR was taken from a woman aged 50 to 60 who had recovered from COVID-19. Sequencing used PBMCs or T cells enriched from blood (not recorded which). V gene TRBV6-2 or TRBV6-3 combines with J gene TRBJ2-1; maybe TRBD2 (6 bases). The CDR3 here is CASSYFSADYYEQFF. CDR3 nucleotides: TGTGCCAGCAGTTACTTTAGCGCGGACTACTATGAGCAGTTCTTC.